This is a list of T cell receptor beta chains from one sample in a study of shared clonotypes between healthy human individuals. Measured with immunoSEQ multiplex PCR; TCRdb has only the in-frame clones, and not every one. In the table there are a few million clones, 90% to 95% of which are singletons. Specimen: naive CD4+ T cells sorted from blood. The source is a man aged 18 to 29 in good health. Each CDR3 is given with its conserved first and last residue. D genes are given only for firm matches. The size of a clone is reported for some rows only, either as once, few or many, or as a class for expanded clones.

v_gene	abundance	len	j_gene	d_gene	CDR3aa	CDR3nt
TRBV7-9	once	15	TRBJ1-2	TRBD1	CASTPGTGSNYGYTF	TGTGCCAGCACCCCCGGGACAGGTTCTAACTATGGCTACACCTTC
TRBV2	-	14	TRBJ2-2	TRBD1	CARKGTGGAGELFF	TGTGCCAGAAAAGGGACAGGGGGAGCCGGGGAGCTGTTTTTT
TRBV7-8	-	14	TRBJ1-3	-	CASSLFQAGNTIYF	TGTGCCAGCAGCTTATTCCAAGCTGGAAACACCATATATTTT
TRBV30	-	15	TRBJ2-2	-	CAWSVLGSGTGELFF	TGTGCCTGGAGCGTTCTAGGGTCGGGGACCGGGGAGTTGTTTTTT
TRBV25-1	-	14	TRBJ1-2	-	CASSEMGRYYGYTF	TGTGCCAGCAGTGAGATGGGGAGATACTATGGCTACACCTTC
TRBV6-5	-	11	TRBJ2-5	-	CASSKGETQYF	TGTGCCAGCTCAAAGGGGGAGACCCAGTACTTC
TRBV28	-	15	TRBJ1-2	-	CASRPHGAVPLSYTF	TGTGCCAGCAGACCCCACGGAGCAGTTCCCTTAAGCTACACCTTC
TRBV5-4	-	15	TRBJ1-1	TRBD1	CASSFGTAMNTEAFF	TGTGCCAGCAGCTTCGGGACAGCGATGAACACTGAAGCTTTCTTT
TRBV7-9	-	14	TRBJ2-3	-	CASSARGSGDTQYF	TGTGCCAGCAGCGCTAGGGGGTCAGGGGATACGCAGTATTTT
TRBV28	-	17	TRBJ1-1	-	CASNLLGWVSMNTEAFF	TGTGCCAGCAACCTACTCGGGTGGGTAAGCATGAACACTGAAGCTTTCTTT
TRBV6-6	-	16	TRBJ2-2	TRBD2	CASSPQLAGGTGELFF	TGTGCCAGCAGCCCACAGCTAGCGGGGGGGACCGGGGAGCTGTTTTTT
TRBV7-9	-	16	TRBJ2-7	-	CASSLAREGNRGEQYF	TGTGCCAGCAGCTTAGCGCGAGAGGGGAATAGGGGCGAGCAGTACTTC
TRBV27	-	17	TRBJ2-2	TRBD2	CASSSPGLVTSAGELFF	TGTGCCAGCAGTTCCCCGGGACTAGTTACCTCCGCCGGGGAGCTGTTTTTT
TRBV19	-	13	TRBJ1-6	-	CASTRDRDSPLHF	TGTGCCAGCACCCGGGACCGAGATTCACCCCTCCACTTT
TRBV6-5	-	16	TRBJ2-1	-	CASSYVRGSSYNEQFF	TGTGCCAGCAGCTACGTACGGGGAAGCTCCTACAATGAGCAGTTCTTC
TRBV30	-	14	TRBJ2-3	TRBD2	CAWGLAGSTDTQYF	TGTGCCTGGGGCCTAGCGGGGAGCACAGATACGCAGTATTTT
TRBV6-1	-	13	TRBJ2-7	TRBD1	CASTGTESYEQYF	TGTGCCAGCACCGGGACAGAATCCTACGAGCAGTACTTC
TRBV5-6	-	16	TRBJ2-7	TRBD1	CASSLFGTASSYEQYF	TGTGCCAGCAGCTTGTTTGGGACAGCCAGCTCCTACGAGCAGTACTTC
TRBV28	-	15	TRBJ1-6	-	CASSQSRGYNSPLHF	TGTGCCAGCAGCCAGTCCCGGGGTTATAATTCACCCCTCCACTTT
TRBV9	-	13	TRBJ2-7	-	CASSVAMGTEQYF	TGTGCCAGCAGCGTGGCCATGGGGACCGAGCAGTACTTC
TRBV25-1	-	13	TRBJ1-1	-	CASSAGAGGEAFF	TGTGCCAGCAGTGCCGGGGCAGGAGGTGAAGCTTTCTTT
TRBV4-3	-	17	TRBJ2-1	-	CASSHADRDPPYNEQFF	TGCGCCAGCAGCCACGCCGACCGGGACCCCCCCTACAATGAGCAGTTCTTC
TRBV11-2	-	16	TRBJ1-6	-	CASRPDSSSYNSPLHF	TGTGCCAGCAGGCCCGACAGCAGCTCCTATAATTCACCCCTCCACTTT
TRBV11-2	-	14	TRBJ2-5	-	CASSFKRWSETQYF	TGTGCCAGCAGCTTTAAGCGTTGGTCAGAGACCCAGTACTTC
TRBV30	-	14	TRBJ1-5	TRBD1	CAWSVGTGNQPQHF	TGTGCCTGGAGTGTGGGGACAGGCAATCAGCCCCAGCATTTT
TRBV5-1	-	16	TRBJ1-5	-	CASSLGGEAGNQPQHF	TGCGCCAGCAGCTTGGGAGGGGAGGCAGGCAATCAGCCCCAGCATTTT
TRBV11-3	-	16	TRBJ2-1	TRBD1	CASSPTTGIRVDEQFF	TGTGCCAGCAGCCCGACGACAGGGATAAGGGTCGATGAGCAGTTCTTC
TRBV7-2	-	14	TRBJ1-3	-	CASSLPVTGNTIYF	TGTGCCAGCAGCTTACCCGTCACAGGGAACACCATATATTTT
TRBV6-4	-	16	TRBJ2-1	-	CASSDRGWSSYNEQFF	TGTGCCAGCAGTGACCGGGGCTGGAGCTCCTACAATGAGCAGTTCTTC
TRBV2	few	15	TRBJ1-6	TRBD1	CASRPPGQGNSPLHF	TGTGCCAGCAGACCACCGGGACAGGGGAATTCACCCCTCCACTTT
TRBV18	-	13	TRBJ1-1	-	CASSRQSNTEAFF	TGTGCCAGCTCACGGCAGAGCAACACTGAAGCTTTCTTT
TRBV7-9	-	14	TRBJ1-4	TRBD1	CASSSQGAGEKLFF	TGTGCCAGCAGCTCCCAGGGGGCGGGAGAAAAACTGTTTTTT
TRBV4-2	-	16	TRBJ1-4	TRBD1	CASSQQTGGANEKLFF	TGTGCCAGCAGCCAACAGACAGGGGGCGCGAATGAAAAACTGTTTTTT
TRBV28	-	15	TRBJ1-2	TRBD1	CASSPLGQGAAGYTF	TGTGCCAGCAGTCCGTTGGGACAGGGGGCGGCTGGCTACACCTTC
TRBV13	-	14	TRBJ1-1	-	CASRQQGRQTEAFF	TGTGCCAGCAGACAACAGGGCAGACAGACTGAAGCTTTCTTT
TRBV4-3	-	13	TRBJ2-1	-	CASSKLDLPEQFF	TGCGCCAGCAGCAAACTGGACCTTCCTGAGCAGTTCTTC
TRBV29-1	-	12	TRBJ2-7	-	CSVEVSGYEQYF	TGCAGCGTTGAAGTTTCTGGGTACGAGCAGTACTTC
TRBV7-9	-	15	TRBJ2-7	TRBD2	CASSLAGLASYEQYF	TGTGCCAGCAGCTTAGCAGGACTAGCATCCTACGAGCAGTACTTC
TRBV5-4	once	14	TRBJ2-5	TRBD2	CASSPMGGVETQYF	TGTGCCAGCAGCCCTATGGGGGGGGTGGAGACCCAGTACTTC
TRBV7-2	-	14	TRBJ1-1	-	CASSLNTGNTEAFF	TGTGCCAGCAGCTTAAATACAGGGAACACTGAAGCTTTCTTT
TRBV5-1	-	15	TRBJ2-5	TRBD1	CASSSEGTGEETQYF	TGCGCCAGCAGCTCAGAAGGAACAGGGGAAGAGACCCAGTACTTC
TRBV5-5	-	15	TRBJ1-5	-	CASSLFPEGNQPQHF	TGTGCCAGCAGCTTGTTCCCTGAGGGCAATCAGCCCCAGCATTTT
TRBV6-5	once	16	TRBJ2-7	TRBD2	CASSYTSGSRNYEQYF	TGTGCCAGCAGTTATACTAGCGGGAGCAGAAACTACGAGCAGTACTTC
TRBV5-1	-	15	TRBJ2-3	-	CASSQIPTSTDTQYF	TGCGCCAGCAGCCAAATACCGACAAGCACAGATACGCAGTATTTT
TRBV7-9	-	14	TRBJ2-7	-	CASSLAGSTYEQYF	TGTGCCAGCAGCTTGGCAGGATCCACCTACGAGCAGTACTTC
TRBV5-1	-	17	TRBJ2-3	TRBD1	CASSLEPTGGVTDTQYF	TGCGCCAGCAGCTTGGAACCAACAGGGGGAGTCACAGATACGCAGTATTTT
TRBV5-6	-	13	TRBJ1-6	TRBD1	CASSLGAQDREVF	TGTGCCAGCAGCCTGGGGGCCCAGGACAGGGAGGTTTTT
TRBV5-1	-	14	TRBJ2-5	-	CASSLNVLQETQYF	TGCGCCAGCAGCCTGAACGTGCTACAAGAGACCCAGTACTTC
TRBV28	once	16	TRBJ2-7	-	CASNPPGQTSSYEQYF	TGTGCCAGCAACCCCCCGGGGCAGACTTCCTCCTACGAGCAGTACTTC
TRBV27	once	17	TRBJ2-7	-	CASSLSLDRRVSYEQYF	TGTGCCAGCAGTTTATCCCTCGACAGGAGGGTCTCCTACGAGCAGTACTTC
TRBV5-6	once	12	TRBJ2-1	-	CASTPGGNEQFF	TGTGCCAGCACCCCTGGGGGCAATGAGCAGTTCTTC
TRBV25-1	few	14	TRBJ2-2	-	CASSGDLNTGELFF	TGTGCCAGCAGTGGAGACTTGAACACCGGGGAGCTGTTTTTT